This is a list of T cell receptor beta chains from one sample in a study of T cells after yellow fever vaccination. TCRdb re-derived calls from the 5' RACE reads in MiXCR, one entry per CDR3 protein. The sample consists of around 320,000 distinct CDR3 sequences, about 4.5% of them appearing once. The sequenced sample was PBMCs, obtained 15 days after the yellow fever booster vaccination. The origin of the receptors is a man younger than 30 who received the YFV17D yellow fever vaccine. CDR3s include the opening cysteine and the closing phenylalanine or tryptophan. A D gene is named only where the DNA matches it firmly. Rows may omit the clone size; those that give it use once, few, many or a size class.

clone_size: -; j_call: TRBJ2-5; d_call: -; v_call: TRBV7-9; cdr3_nt: TGTGCCAGCAGCACCGGCCAGGACCAAGAGACCAAGTACTTC; cdr3_aa: CASSTGQDQETKYF
clone_size: few; j_call: TRBJ1-2; d_call: TRBD1; v_call: TRBV6-1; cdr3_nt: TGTGCCAGCAGTGACCGGGACAGGGTCTATGGCTACACCTTC; cdr3_aa: CASSDRDRVYGYTF
clone_size: -; j_call: TRBJ1-5; d_call: -; v_call: TRBV20-1; cdr3_nt: TGCAGTGCTAGAGATAGGCAAAGGGCCCCCTGGGATCAGCCCCAGCATTTT; cdr3_aa: CSARDRQRAPWDQPQHF
clone_size: many; j_call: TRBJ1-1; d_call: TRBD1; v_call: TRBV11-2; cdr3_nt: TGTGCCAGCAGCTCATCACAACAGGGGAATCCTGAAGCTTTCTTT; cdr3_aa: CASSSSQQGNPEAFF
clone_size: few; j_call: TRBJ1-5; d_call: TRBD1; v_call: TRBV25-1; cdr3_nt: TGTGCCAGCAGTGATCGGACAGGCCAGCCCCAGCATTTT; cdr3_aa: CASSDRTGQPQHF
clone_size: -; j_call: TRBJ2-2; d_call: -; v_call: TRBV11-2; cdr3_nt: TGTGCCAGCAGCTTAGGTTCCCAGTATGGGGAGCTGTTTTTT; cdr3_aa: CASSLGSQYGELFF
clone_size: few; j_call: TRBJ1-5; d_call: -; v_call: TRBV7-8; cdr3_nt: TGTGCCAGCAGCCCGATACGCTTACTACACACGGATTATAGCAATCAGCCCCAGCATTTT; cdr3_aa: CASSPIRLLHTDYSNQPQHF
clone_size: many; j_call: TRBJ1-4; d_call: -; v_call: TRBV18; cdr3_nt: TGTGCCAGCTCACGGCGGAGAGAAAATGAAAAACTGTTTTTT; cdr3_aa: CASSRRRENEKLFF
clone_size: -; j_call: TRBJ2-5; d_call: -; v_call: TRBV3-1; cdr3_nt: TGTGCCAGCAGCCAAGATTTAACTACTGCGACCCAGTACTTC; cdr3_aa: CASSQDLTTATQYF
clone_size: many; j_call: TRBJ2-1; d_call: TRBD2; v_call: TRBV7-6; cdr3_nt: TGTGCCAGCAGCAAACTAGCGGGGGACTCCTACAATGAGCAGTTCTTC; cdr3_aa: CASSKLAGDSYNEQFF
clone_size: -; j_call: TRBJ2-4; d_call: TRBD1; v_call: TRBV19; cdr3_nt: TGTGCCAGTAGTATATGGACAGGTAAAAACATTCAGTACTTC; cdr3_aa: CASSIWTGKNIQYF
clone_size: -; j_call: TRBJ2-2; d_call: TRBD2; v_call: TRBV20-1; cdr3_nt: TGCAGTGCTAGAGGTCGTCTAGCGGTCTCCGACACCGGGGAGCTGTTTTTT; cdr3_aa: CSARGRLAVSDTGELFF
clone_size: -; j_call: TRBJ1-1; d_call: -; v_call: TRBV20-1; cdr3_nt: TGCAGTGCTAGTAGCGGGGAAGGTAAAGCTGAAGCTTTCTTT; cdr3_aa: CSASSGEGKAEAFF
clone_size: many; j_call: TRBJ2-5; d_call: -; v_call: TRBV27; cdr3_nt: TGTGCCACTTCGCTTACCTACCAAGAGACCCAGTACTTC; cdr3_aa: CATSLTYQETQYF
clone_size: few; j_call: TRBJ1-1; d_call: TRBD1; v_call: TRBV12-3/TRBV12-4; cdr3_nt: TGTGCCAGCACAGGGGGCAGGGGTACTGAAGCTTTCTTT; cdr3_aa: CASTGGRGTEAFF
clone_size: many; j_call: TRBJ1-3; d_call: -; v_call: TRBV7-8; cdr3_nt: TGTGCCAGCAGCATCGCAGGAAACCCTGGAAACACCATATATTTT; cdr3_aa: CASSIAGNPGNTIYF
clone_size: -; j_call: TRBJ1-6; d_call: -; v_call: TRBV20-1; cdr3_nt: TGCAGTGCTAGAGGGGGGAGCTCCTATAATTCACCCCTCCACTTT; cdr3_aa: CSARGGSSYNSPLHF
clone_size: few; j_call: TRBJ1-3; d_call: -; v_call: TRBV6-5; cdr3_nt: TGTGCCAGCAGTTACTCTGAATTAGGAAACACCATATATTTT; cdr3_aa: CASSYSELGNTIYF
clone_size: few; j_call: TRBJ1-2; d_call: -; v_call: TRBV20-1; cdr3_nt: TGCAGTGCTAGAGACAGGGCCTATGGCTACACCTTC; cdr3_aa: CSARDRAYGYTF
clone_size: -; j_call: TRBJ1-2; d_call: TRBD1; v_call: TRBV12-3/TRBV12-4; cdr3_nt: TGTGCCAGCAGCGGACAGGGACATGGCTACACCTTC; cdr3_aa: CASSGQGHGYTF
clone_size: -; j_call: TRBJ2-5; d_call: TRBD1; v_call: TRBV29-1; cdr3_nt: TGCAGCGTTGATGGGAACAGGGGTCCCGAGACCCAGTACTTC; cdr3_aa: CSVDGNRGPETQYF
clone_size: many; j_call: TRBJ2-3; d_call: TRBD2; v_call: TRBV5-5; cdr3_nt: TGTGCCAGCAGCTTGCAAGCGGGGGCTGTGAGCACAGATACGCAGTATTTT; cdr3_aa: CASSLQAGAVSTDTQYF
clone_size: -; j_call: TRBJ2-5; d_call: -; v_call: TRBV5-1; cdr3_nt: TGCGCCAGCAGCCCGACGTCCCCCCGAGAGACCCAGTACTTC; cdr3_aa: CASSPTSPRETQYF
clone_size: many; j_call: TRBJ1-4; d_call: -; v_call: TRBV10-3; cdr3_nt: TGTGCCATCAGGCCGGGAACGGGGGAAAAACTGTTTTTT; cdr3_aa: CAIRPGTGEKLFF
clone_size: few; j_call: TRBJ1-2; d_call: TRBD1; v_call: TRBV20-1; cdr3_nt: TGCAGTGCTGGCTCACAGGGGGACTATGGCTACACCTTC; cdr3_aa: CSAGSQGDYGYTF
clone_size: few; j_call: TRBJ1-6; d_call: TRBD1; v_call: TRBV10-2; cdr3_nt: TGCGCCAGCAGTGACCGGACAGGCCTCGGTCCTTATAATTCACCCCTCCACTTT; cdr3_aa: CASSDRTGLGPYNSPLHF
clone_size: many; j_call: TRBJ2-5; d_call: -; v_call: TRBV5-1; cdr3_nt: TGCGCCAGCAGCTTGTCGGACAGGACGGGAGGGGAGACCCAGTACTTC; cdr3_aa: CASSLSDRTGGETQYF
clone_size: many; j_call: TRBJ2-5; d_call: TRBD2; v_call: TRBV20-1; cdr3_nt: TGCAGTGCGGGAGCGGGGGGGAAAGAGACCCAGTACTTC; cdr3_aa: CSAGAGGKETQYF
clone_size: many; j_call: TRBJ2-5; d_call: -; v_call: TRBV4-1; cdr3_nt: TGCGCCAGCAGCCAGGAGTTTAGGGAGACCCAGTACTTC; cdr3_aa: CASSQEFRETQYF
clone_size: few; j_call: TRBJ2-1; d_call: TRBD2; v_call: TRBV5-4; cdr3_nt: TGTGCCAGCAGCTTGGCAGCGGGGGCCAATGAGCAGTTCTTC; cdr3_aa: CASSLAAGANEQFF
clone_size: many; j_call: TRBJ1-2; d_call: -; v_call: TRBV4-3; cdr3_nt: TGCGCCAGCAGTCCTACAGAGGGGCCTTACGGCTACACCTTC; cdr3_aa: CASSPTEGPYGYTF
clone_size: many; j_call: TRBJ2-3; d_call: TRBD2; v_call: TRBV20-1; cdr3_nt: TGCAGTGCTAGAGGGACTAGCGGGGGAGGGCCAGATACGCAGTATTTT; cdr3_aa: CSARGTSGGGPDTQYF
clone_size: many; j_call: TRBJ2-4; d_call: -; v_call: TRBV27; cdr3_nt: TGTGCCAGCAGTTTATCCTCCAGGGGATCCAAAAACATTCAGTACTTC; cdr3_aa: CASSLSSRGSKNIQYF
clone_size: few; j_call: TRBJ1-1; d_call: TRBD1; v_call: TRBV2; cdr3_nt: TGTGCCAGCAGTTCCGGGACAGGGTACACTGAAGCTTTCTTT; cdr3_aa: CASSSGTGYTEAFF
clone_size: -; j_call: TRBJ1-2; d_call: TRBD1; v_call: TRBV3-1; cdr3_nt: TGTGCCAGCAGCCGACGGACAGGGGACTATGGCTACACCTTC; cdr3_aa: CASSRRTGDYGYTF
clone_size: -; j_call: TRBJ1-1; d_call: -; v_call: TRBV7-6; cdr3_nt: TGTGCCAGCAGCCCTGCCGGGGCGGACACTGAAGCTTTCTTT; cdr3_aa: CASSPAGADTEAFF
clone_size: few; j_call: TRBJ2-2; d_call: -; v_call: TRBV27; cdr3_nt: TGTGCCAGCAGTTTAAAAGGCAACACCGGGGAGCTGTTTTTT; cdr3_aa: CASSLKGNTGELFF
clone_size: many; j_call: TRBJ1-1; d_call: -; v_call: TRBV5-6; cdr3_nt: TGTGCCAGCAGTTTACCCGACTTCGGCACTGAAGCTTTCTTT; cdr3_aa: CASSLPDFGTEAFF
clone_size: few; j_call: TRBJ1-2; d_call: -; v_call: TRBV24-1; cdr3_nt: TGTGCCACCAGTGATTTGGGGGTGGACTATGGCTACACCTTC; cdr3_aa: CATSDLGVDYGYTF
clone_size: few; j_call: TRBJ2-3; d_call: -; v_call: TRBV15; cdr3_nt: TGTGCCACCAGCCCCAGGTCCCCAGATACGCAGTATTTT; cdr3_aa: CATSPRSPDTQYF
clone_size: many; j_call: TRBJ2-5; d_call: -; v_call: TRBV27; cdr3_nt: TGTGCCAGCAGTTTCTCGTACCAAGAGACCCAGTACTTC; cdr3_aa: CASSFSYQETQYF
clone_size: many; j_call: TRBJ2-3; d_call: -; v_call: TRBV7-2; cdr3_nt: TGTGCCAGCAGCTTCTTCGATACGCAGTATTTT; cdr3_aa: CASSFFDTQYF
clone_size: few; j_call: TRBJ1-1; d_call: -; v_call: TRBV11-2; cdr3_nt: TGTGCCAGCAGCATCCTACAGGGCAGCGGCACTGAAGCTTTCTTT; cdr3_aa: CASSILQGSGTEAFF
clone_size: -; j_call: TRBJ1-1; d_call: -; v_call: TRBV15; cdr3_nt: TGTGCCACCTCCTGGGCGGAGGAAGCTTTCTTT; cdr3_aa: CATSWAEEAFF
clone_size: few; j_call: TRBJ1-2; d_call: -; v_call: TRBV7-9; cdr3_nt: TGTGCCAGCAGCTTAGGATACTTTGACTACACCTTC; cdr3_aa: CASSLGYFDYTF
clone_size: many; j_call: TRBJ1-6; d_call: -; v_call: TRBV7-2; cdr3_nt: TGTGCCAGCACCCTAGACGGAAATTCACCCCTCCACTTT; cdr3_aa: CASTLDGNSPLHF
clone_size: -; j_call: TRBJ1-1; d_call: TRBD1; v_call: TRBV20-1; cdr3_nt: TGCAGTGCCCGAGGCTGGACAGGGGATGACACTGAAGCTTTCTTT; cdr3_aa: CSARGWTGDDTEAFF
clone_size: -; j_call: TRBJ2-1; d_call: TRBD2; v_call: TRBV27; cdr3_nt: TGTGCCAGCAGTTTGTGGCGGGGGGGATCTGAGGGCGAGCAGTTCTTC; cdr3_aa: CASSLWRGGSEGEQFF
clone_size: many; j_call: TRBJ1-1; d_call: -; v_call: TRBV7-2; cdr3_nt: TGTGCCAGCAGCTTTTTCGCCAGGCGGGCTTTCTTT; cdr3_aa: CASSFFARRAFF
clone_size: -; j_call: TRBJ1-2; d_call: TRBD1; v_call: TRBV7-2; cdr3_nt: TGTGCCAGCAGCTTAGTCCCGACAGGGGAGGGCTACACCTTC; cdr3_aa: CASSLVPTGEGYTF
clone_size: -; j_call: TRBJ2-2; d_call: -; v_call: TRBV29-1; cdr3_nt: TGCAGCGTTCGGAAGAACACCGGGGAGCTGTTTTTT; cdr3_aa: CSVRKNTGELFF
clone_size: few; j_call: TRBJ2-2; d_call: -; v_call: TRBV12-3/TRBV12-4; cdr3_nt: TGTGCCAGCAGGCCTCCGACAGCGAACACCGGGGAGCTGTTTTTT; cdr3_aa: CASRPPTANTGELFF